These 26 T cell receptor beta chains originate from one sample sequenced in a study of blood T cell repertoires in COVID-19. Measured with immunoSEQ multiplex PCR; TCRdb has only the in-frame clones, and not every one. The table records approximately 150,000 clones, around 86% of them present only once. Sequenced: peripheral blood. The receptors derive from a man over 45 who had recovered from COVID-19.

The V call is TRBV29-1, the J call TRBJ2-5; 7 bases match TRBD1. J gave up 1 base and V 7 bases, and 3 bases lay outside the gene matches. Germline CDR1 SQVTM, CDR2 ANQGSEA. This CDR3 comprises 12 residues. The CDR3 protein is CSGRDSQETQYF. The DNA for the CDR3 is TGCAGCGGACGGGACAGCCAAGAGACCCAGTACTTC.

This chain joins TRBV5-4 and TRBJ1-3; TRBD1 matches 7 bases. Trimming at V came to 6 bases and at J to 0 bases, leaving 6 bases not matched to a gene. The CDR3 consists of 15 residues. Germline CDR1 reads SGHNT; CDR2 reads YYREEE (reference sequence). DNA of the CDR3: TGTGCCAGCACCACGGACAGGCACTCTGGAAACACCATATATTTT. Its translation: CASTTDRHSGNTIYF.

The chain carries TRBV13 and TRBJ1-2; 7 bases are shared with TRBD1. Germline trimming cut 10 bases from V and 6 bases from J; bases unmatched to any gene: 11. There are 13 residues in the CDR3. CDR1 is PRHDT and CDR2 is FYEKMQ in the germline V gene (reference sequence). The CDR3, as DNA: TGTGCCACCTCGTCGACAGGGATGCATGGCTACACCTTC. As protein: CATSSTGMHGYTF.

This chain joins TRBV3-1 (or the pseudogene TRBV3-2) and TRBJ2-2; possibly TRBD1 for D (6 bases). V dropped 0 bases and J dropped 6 bases, with 17 bases sitting between them. Germline V lookup: CDR1 LGHDT, CDR2 YNNKEL (reference sequence). CDR3 length: 17 amino acids. The CDR3 sequence is CASSQDLGWGPSGELFF. The DNA of the CDR3 is TGTGCCAGCAGCCAAGACTTAGGGTGGGGGCCCTCCGGGGAGCTGTTTTTT.

The chain carries TRBV2 and TRBJ1-1, with D hard to call. Trimming pared 3 bases from V and 5 bases from J, leaving 10 bases between. Germline assignment: CDR1 SNHLY and CDR2 FYNNEI. The CDR3 contains 13 residues. The CDR3 region has the DNA TGTGCCAGCAGTGATGGGCGGGGAACTGAAGCTTTCTTT. This codes for CASSDGRGTEAFF.

J is TRBJ2-3 and V is TRBV4-2; the match to TRBD2 covers 13 bases. The V segment lost 4 bases and the J segment 6 bases; nucleotides outside the gene matches: 7. This CDR3 has 16 amino acids. CDR1 LGHNA and CDR2 YNFKEQ come from the germline V gene. The chain's CDR3 is CASSLGTSGVEDTQYF. The CDR3 DNA reads as TGTGCCAGCAGCCTCGGGACTAGCGGGGTCGAGGATACGCAGTATTTT.

The gene calls are TRBV6-2 or TRBV6-3 and TRBJ1-1; 8 positions match TRBD1. Germline trimming cut 6 bases from V and 5 bases from J; bases unmatched to any gene: 8. This CDR3 is built from 14 residues. The germline gives CDR1 MNHEY, CDR2 SVGEGT. The CDR3 here is CASSSDRGRTEAFF. In DNA, the CDR3 is TGTGCCAGCAGCTCCGACAGGGGAAGGACTGAAGCTTTCTTT.

The chain carries TRBV9 and TRBJ2-5; 8 bases are shared with TRBD1. Germline-derived CDR1 and CDR2 are SGDLS and YYNGEE. The length of the CDR3 is 15 residues. Trimming at V came to 0 bases and at J to 4 bases, leaving 5 bases not matched to a gene. In nucleotides, the CDR3 is TGTGCCAGCAGCGTAGGGGACAGGAGGACAGAGACCCAGTACTTC. Translated, it gives CASSVGDRRTETQYF.

The genes are TRBV4-1 and TRBJ2-3, with D perhaps TRBD1 (6 bases). Germline V gives CDR1 MGHRA, CDR2 YSYEKL. The CDR3 runs 13 residues. The V and J ends lost 6 bases and 6 bases respectively, with 13 bases between them. The CDR3 reads CASRDWGQDTQYF. CDR3 bases: TGCGCCAGCAGGGATTGGGGGCAGGATACGCAGTATTTT.

This clone was found a few times. This chain uses TRBV7-2 with TRBJ1-6, with TRBD1 matching over 10 bases. Germline V lookup: CDR1 SGHTA, CDR2 FQGNSA. V dropped 5 bases and J dropped 8; count of bases not matched to a gene: 6. CDR3 length: 15 amino acids. CDR3 nucleotides: TGTGCCAGCAGCCCGCAGACAGGGGGCTATTCACCCCTCCACTTT. Protein: CASSPQTGGYSPLHF.

This CDR3 reads CASRRQGQNTEAFF. The DNA for the CDR3 is TGTGCCAGTAGGCGACAGGGACAGAACACTGAAGCTTTCTTT. The chain links TRBV19 to TRBJ1-1; 7 bases fit TRBD1. Germline V gene lookup returns CDR1 LNHDA and CDR2 SQIVND (reference sequence). The J segment lost 1 base and the V segment lost 6 bases, leaving 5 bases of the junction unmatched. The CDR3 consists of 14 residues.

V is TRBV4-1 and J is TRBJ2-3, with 9 bases identical to TRBD2. This CDR3 has 16 residues. J gave up 4 bases and V 0 bases, and 5 bases lay outside the gene matches. Germline lookup yields CDR1 MGHRA and CDR2 YSYEKL. The CDR3 region has the DNA TGCGCCAGCAGCCAAGAAGAACGCGGGGGGGCAGATACGCAGTATTTT. It encodes CASSQEERGGADTQYF.

The CDR3 is CASSLSSGGGETQYF. The DNA of the CDR3 is TGTGCCAGCAGCTTATCCTCGGGGGGCGGTGAGACCCAGTACTTC. This sequence joins TRBV7-6 and TRBJ2-5; D might be TRBD2 (7 bases). Between the trimmed V and J ends, which lost 2 bases and 5 bases, there was a span of 15 bases. The CDR3 runs 15 residues. Germline loops: CDR1 SGHVS, CDR2 FNYEAQ.

V and J are TRBV20-1 and TRBJ1-3; TRBD1 aligns across 7 bases. This CDR3 spans 13 amino acids. The J segment lost 5 bases and the V segment lost 3 bases, leaving 4 bases of the junction unmatched. Germline-derived CDR1 and CDR2 are DFQATT and SNEGSKA (reference sequence). The CDR3 coding sequence is TGCAGTGCTAGTACAGGGGACAGAAACACCATATATTTT. Translating gives CSASTGDRNTIYF.

The CDR3 is CASSKQGTNEKLFF. The CDR3, as DNA: TGTGCCAGCAGCAAACAGGGTACTAATGAAAAACTGTTTTTT. The chain combines TRBV3-1 (or the pseudogene TRBV3-2) with TRBJ1-4, with D perhaps TRBD1 (6 bases). The V gene's germline CDR1 is LGHDT and CDR2 YNNKEL (reference sequence). The CDR3 covers 14 residues. Trimming took 5 bases from V and 2 from J, leaving 9 bases between them.

CDR3 sequence: CASSRMGQGKSEAFF. In DNA, the CDR3 is TGTGCCAGCAGTCGGATGGGACAGGGTAAATCTGAAGCTTTCTTT. The V call is TRBV6-5, the J call TRBJ1-1; 9 bases agree with TRBD1. Germline CDR1 is MNHEY and CDR2 is SVGAGI. V was pared by 5 bases and J by 6 bases, with 10 bases of the junction left unmatched. The CDR3 has 15 residues.

The genes are TRBV4-1 and TRBJ1-4, with D tentatively TRBD1 (6 bases). This CDR3 is built from 21 residues. The V gene lost 0 bases and the J gene lost 0 bases, with 23 bases spanning the gap. Germline-derived CDR1 and CDR2 are MGHRA and YSYEKL. CDR3: CASSQDFQPVQGTATNEKLFF. As DNA, the CDR3 is TGCGCCAGCAGCCAAGATTTCCAGCCAGTACAGGGCACTGCAACTAATGAAAAACTGTTTTTT.

J is TRBJ2-5 and V is TRBV9; 12 nucleotides line up with TRBD2. J gave up 3 bases and V 0 bases, and 6 bases lay outside the gene matches. The CDR3 spans 17 residues. Germline-derived CDR1 and CDR2 are SGDLS and YYNGEE. CDR3 coding DNA: TGTGCCAGCAGCGTAGGGGCTAGCGGGGGGGGCAAAGAGACCCAGTACTTC. Protein sequence: CASSVGASGGGKETQYF. Full variable domain (outside the CDR3, taken from reference TRBV9 and TRBJ2-5): DSGVTQTPKHLITATGQRVTLRCSPRSGDLSVYWYQQSLDQGLQFLIQYYNGEERAKGNILERFSAQQFPDLHSELNLSSLELGDSALYFCASSVGASGGGKETQYFGPGTRLLVL.

This chain joins TRBV7-6 and TRBJ2-2; 10 nucleotides line up with TRBD2. The CDR3 is made up of 16 amino acids. V trimming: 5 bases; J trimming: 0 bases; junction bases outside the gene matches: 3. CDR1 and CDR2 from the germline V gene are SGHVS and FNYEAQ. CDR3 sequence: CASSELAGTNTGELFF. As DNA, the CDR3 is TGTGCCAGCAGCGAACTAGCGGGAACGAACACCGGGGAGCTGTTTTTT.

The chain recombines TRBV10-2 with TRBJ1-5, with 10 bases aligning to TRBD1. Trimming cost V 3 bases and J 2 bases; bases outside gene matches: 7. CDR1 and CDR2 (germline): WSHSY, SAAADI. The CDR3 sequence is 17 residues long. The CDR3 DNA is TGCGCCAGCAGTGAAAATACCGGGACAGGGGGCAATCAGCCCCAGCATTTT. This encodes CASSENTGTGGNQPQHF.

CDR3 loop: CASSLGLAHQETQYF. The CDR3 nucleotides are TGCGCCAGCAGCTTGGGATTAGCCCACCAAGAGACCCAGTACTTC. The rearrangement uses TRBV5-1 and TRBJ2-5; no clear D gene. CDR1 SGHRS and CDR2 YFSETQ come from the germline V gene. The germline V and J ends were trimmed by 0 bases and 0 bases, with 9 bases remaining between them. CDR3 length: 15 residues.

The rearrangement links TRBV5-1 to TRBJ1-1; TRBD1 might be the D (5 bases). Germline V gene sequence: CDR1 SGHRS, CDR2 YFSETQ. The CDR3 sequence is 13 residues long. V was cut by 7 bases and J by 4 bases, with 14 bases left in between. DNA for the CDR3: TGCGCCAGCCTATCAGGGAGGGGCACTGAAGCTTTCTTT. Protein: CASLSGRGTEAFF.

The gene calls are TRBV6-5 and TRBJ1-1; the match to TRBD1 covers 8 bases. Germline V gene data show CDR1 as MNHEY and CDR2 as SVGAGI. V lost 9 bases and J lost 4; bases outside the gene matches: 7. This CDR3 spans 13 amino acids. CDR3 sequence reads: CASRTGTGTEAFF. CDR3 nucleotide sequence: TGTGCCAGTCGGACAGGGACGGGCACTGAAGCTTTCTTT.

The CDR3 loop reads CASSLGVSNSPLHF. In DNA, the CDR3 is TGTGCCAGCAGTCTCGGGGTTTCGAATTCACCCCTCCACTTT. The chain is built from TRBV6-5 and TRBJ1-6; D unclear. The CDR3 covers 14 residues. The germline CDR1 and CDR2 sequences are MNHEY and SVGAGI. Trimming took 5 bases from V and 7 from J, leaving 12 bases between them.

This clone was detected only a few times. The chain couples TRBV12-3 or TRBV12-4 to TRBJ1-1; 8 bases fit TRBD1. This CDR3 is 13 amino acids long. V shed 5 bases and J 3 bases; nucleotides not matched to a gene: 2. DNA for the CDR3: TGTGCCAGCAGTCGGGACAGGTACACTGAAGCTTTCTTT. Translated: CASSRDRYTEAFF.

This clone was picked up a small number of times. V and J are TRBV20-1 and TRBJ2-1; D is unresolved. This CDR3 is built from 11 residues. Germline lookup yields CDR1 DFQATT and CDR2 SNEGSKA (reference sequence). Trimming cost V 5 bases and J 4 bases, with 6 bases left between them. In DNA, the CDR3 is TGCAGTGCTGTCCAGTACAATGAGCAGTTCTTC. This sequence encodes CSAVQYNEQFF.